Each of the 24 T cell receptor beta chains below was sequenced from the same sample in a study of blood T cell repertoires in COVID-19. Libraries were prepared by immunoSEQ multiplex PCR; TCRdb keeps only in-frame clonotypes and omits some of them. The repertoire has some 150,000 clones, about 82% of them found once; the top ten carry 4.5%. Material: peripheral blood. These receptors all come from a woman at least 80 years old with active or convalescent COVID-19.

V is TRBV5-6 and J is TRBJ1-4; TRBD1 is a possible D gene (6 bases). This CDR3 has 17 amino acids. V shed 1 base and J shed 2 bases, with 15 bases lying between them. Per the germline V gene, CDR1 is SGHDT and CDR2 is YYEEEE. The CDR3 protein is CASSLYRARGTNEKLFF. In nucleotides, the CDR3 is TGTGCCAGCAGCTTGTACAGGGCCCGGGGCACTAATGAAAAACTGTTTTTT. The entire variable domain, with the rest obtained from reference TRBV5-6 and TRBJ1-4, is as follows: DAGVTQSPTHLIKTRGQQVTLRCSPKSGHDTVSWYQQALGQGPQFIFQYYEEEERQRGNFPDRFSGHQFPNYSSELNVNALLLGDSALYLCASSLYRARGTNEKLFFGSGTQLSVL.

The chain links TRBV15 to TRBJ1-3; D is unclear. The CDR3 consists of 17 residues. V was shortened by 3 bases and J by 0 bases, with 15 bases between the two germline ends. In germline, CDR1 is LNHNV, CDR2 YYDKDF (reference sequence). The CDR3 protein is CATSRVGGRHSGNTIYF. The CDR3 coding sequence is TGTGCCACCAGCAGGGTTGGAGGCAGGCACTCTGGAAACACCATATATTTT.

This chain uses TRBV7-8 with TRBJ2-7, with 8 bases lining up with TRBD1. CDR1 is SGHVS, CDR2 FQNEAQ, per germline. After removal of 5 bases from V and 2 bases from J, the junction contained 2 bases not matched to a gene. This CDR3 has 13 residues. CDR3 in amino acids: CASSRTGTYEQYF. Here the CDR3 DNA reads TGTGCCAGCAGCCGGACAGGGACCTACGAGCAGTACTTC.

CDR3: CASRRDSYTDTQYF. The CDR3 DNA sequence: TGTGCCAGCAGAAGGGACTCCTATACAGATACGCAGTATTTT. The rearrangement uses TRBV5-3 and TRBJ2-3, with D possibly matching TRBD2 (6 bases). TRBV5-3 is annotated as an ORF whose role is uncertain. This CDR3 is built from 14 residues. The V gene lost 8 bases and the J gene lost 3 bases, with 16 bases spanning the gap.

This sequence joins TRBV6-5 and TRBJ2-7; 7 bases are a match to TRBD2. The V segment lost 1 base and the J segment 5 bases; nucleotides outside the gene matches: 8. Germline assignment: CDR1 MNHEY and CDR2 SVGAGI. This CDR3 is built from 15 residues. The CDR3 region has the DNA TGTGCCAGCAGTTACTGGGGGGGGGTAAAAGACGAGCAGTACTTC. Protein sequence: CASSYWGGVKDEQYF.

The chain couples TRBV30 to TRBJ1-1, with 7 bases that match TRBD1. Germline V gene data show CDR1 as GTSNPN and CDR2 as SVGIG (reference sequence). Germline trimming cut 3 bases from V and 9 bases from J; bases unmatched to any gene: 4. The CDR3 is 11 residues long. The CDR3 sequence is CAWRGGQKAFF. DNA of the CDR3: TGTGCCTGGAGGGGGGGACAGAAAGCTTTCTTT.

The V and J genes are TRBV7-2 and TRBJ2-5, with 12 bases matching TRBD2. CDR1 SGHTA and CDR2 FQGNSA come from the germline V gene. This CDR3 has 14 amino acids. V lost 6 bases and J lost 5; bases outside the gene matches: 4. The CDR3 is CASRTGLAGETQYF. The CDR3 nucleotides read TGTGCCAGCAGGACCGGACTAGCGGGGGAGACCCAGTACTTC.

This clone was seen a single time. The V gene is TRBV12-3 or TRBV12-4, the J gene TRBJ2-3, with TRBD2 identical over 8 bases. The CDR3 has 13 amino acids. The J segment lost 8 bases and the V segment lost 5 bases, leaving 6 bases of the junction unmatched. In DNA, the CDR3 is TGTGCCAGCAGTCCGGCGGGGGGACCTACGCAGTATTTT. Its translation is CASSPAGGPTQYF.

This chain connects TRBV7-8 to TRBJ2-1; 13 nucleotides align to TRBD2. The germline V gene has CDR1 SGHVS and CDR2 FQNEAQ. J was trimmed by 2 bases and V by 1 base; bases with no gene match: 5. The CDR3 spans 18 residues. The CDR3 protein is CASSLVTSGGFAYNEQFF. CDR3 nucleotide sequence: TGTGCCAGCAGCTTAGTGACTAGCGGGGGGTTCGCCTACAATGAGCAGTTCTTC.

The chain carries TRBV27 and TRBJ1-1; 10 bases align to TRBD1. V shed 2 bases and J 4 bases; nucleotides not matched to a gene: 16. Germline CDR1 and CDR2: MNHEY and SMNVEV (reference sequence). The length of the CDR3 is 19 residues. This CDR3 reads CASSLGEGQGRGRATEAFF. The CDR3 DNA follows: TGTGCCAGCAGTTTAGGCGAGGGACAGGGGAGGGGCAGGGCCACTGAAGCTTTCTTT.

As DNA, the CDR3 is TGTGCCAGTAGTCTTACCCAGGGGGCCAATGAAAAACTGTTTTTT. Its translation is CASSLTQGANEKLFF. The rearrangement links TRBV19 to TRBJ1-4; TRBD1 matches 8 bases. Germline values: CDR1 LNHDA, CDR2 SQIVND (reference sequence). The CDR3 contains 15 residues. V was clipped by 5 bases and J by 5 bases; unmatched bases: 7.

This clone was observed a few times. The genes are TRBV4-1 and TRBJ1-1, with D possibly matching TRBD1 (5 bases). CDR1 is MGHRA, CDR2 YSYEKL, per germline. This CDR3 comprises 19 residues. V gave up 0 bases and J gave up 4 bases, with 24 bases separating them. CDR3 in DNA: TGCGCCAGCAGCCAAGATAGTAAAAGGGTTAGGAGGGGCCCCACTGAAGCTTTCTTT. Translated, it gives CASSQDSKRVRRGPTEAFF.

This clone was recorded only once. This rearrangement joins TRBV12-5 to TRBJ1-5, with a tentative D call TRBD1 (5 bases). The CDR3 contains 18 residues. V shed 1 base and J shed 0 bases, with 16 bases lying between them. The germline V gene encodes CDR1 LGHNT and CDR2 FRNRAP. CDR3 in amino acids: CASGLALGGDNSNQPQHF. CDR3 coding DNA: TGTGCTAGTGGTTTGGCCCTGGGGGGGGATAATAGCAATCAGCCCCAGCATTTT.

This clone was detected only a few times. The rearrangement joins TRBV13 to TRBJ1-1; possibly TRBD1 for D (6 bases). This CDR3 has 13 residues. The V gene's germline CDR1 is PRHDT and CDR2 FYEKMQ (reference sequence). V was shortened by 7 bases and J by 3 bases, with 12 bases between the two germline ends. The CDR3 bases are TGTGCCAGCAATCGGGGGGCGGACACTGAAGCTTTCTTT. Encoded protein: CASNRGADTEAFF.

The rearrangement uses TRBV5-1 and TRBJ2-2; 8 positions agree with TRBD1. With V trimmed by 7 bases and J by 3 bases, 5 bases remained unmatched. Looked up from germline, CDR1 is SGHRS and CDR2 is YFSETQ. The CDR3 is 14 amino acids. CDR3 sequence reads: CASGDRGYTGELFF. CDR3 sequence (DNA): TGCGCCAGCGGCGACAGGGGTTACACCGGGGAGCTGTTTTTT. The variable domain in full, with the rest retrieved from reference TRBV5-1 and TRBJ2-2, is KAGVTQTPRYLIKTRGQQVTLSCSPISGHRSVSWYQQTPGQGLQFLFEYFSETQRNKGNFPGRFSGRQFSNSRSEMNVSTLELGDSALYLCASGDRGYTGELFFGEGSRLTVL.

The chain is built from TRBV28 and TRBJ2-2; D gene unclear. Germline V gene lookup returns CDR1 MDHEN and CDR2 SYDVKM. Deletions cut 10 bases from V and 1 base from J, with 10 bases between. The CDR3 consists of 13 residues. The DNA of the CDR3 is TGTGCCACTCGGTTGCAGAACACCGGGGAGCTGTTTTTT. It translates to CATRLQNTGELFF.

The rearrangement joins TRBV19 to TRBJ1-6, with 7 nucleotides matching TRBD1. V lost 3 bases, J lost 8 bases, and 4 bases stayed unmatched. The CDR3 extends over 14 amino acids. Per germline, CDR1 LNHDA and CDR2 SQIVND (reference sequence). CDR3 nucleotide sequence: TGTGCCAGTAGTATTATCCAGGGGGATTCACCCCTCCACTTT. As protein: CASSIIQGDSPLHF.

This clone was found a few times. The chain uses TRBV30 and TRBJ2-7; 9 bases map to TRBD1. Trimming removed 4 bases from V and 3 bases from J; junction bases left unmatched: 1. From germline, CDR1 is GTSNPN and CDR2 SVGIG (reference sequence). The CDR3 spans 12 residues. For the CDR3, the DNA is TGTGCCTGGACGGGACAGGGCTACGAGCAGTACTTC. It specifies CAWTGQGYEQYF.

In its sample, this clone was seen a few times. The chain carries TRBV3-1 (or the pseudogene TRBV3-2) and TRBJ2-5; TRBD2 aligns across 9 bases. This CDR3 contains 18 residues. Germline assignment: CDR1 LGHDT and CDR2 YNNKEL (reference sequence). V shed 0 bases and J 5 bases; nucleotides not matched to a gene: 13. DNA for the CDR3: TGTGCCAGCAGCCAAGATCGTCCGAGCGGGGGGATTGGGGAGACCCAGTACTTC. Its translation: CASSQDRPSGGIGETQYF.

This clone was seen more than once but under ten times. Mismatch with germline at one junction end may stem from a read error. This sequence joins TRBV4-2 and TRBJ2-7, with 7 bases identical to TRBD2. Per germline, CDR1 LGHNA and CDR2 YNFKEQ. The CDR3 runs to 14 residues. CDR3 nucleotide sequence: TGTGCCAGCACCCAAAGGGAGGGTAACTACGAGCAGTACTTC. Residues: CASTQREGNYEQYF.

The V call is TRBV3-1 (or the pseudogene TRBV3-2), the J call TRBJ2-7, with TRBD1 matching 12 bases. The germline gives CDR1 LGHDT, CDR2 YNNKEL (reference sequence). The CDR3 totals 16 residues. Germline trimming cut 4 bases from V and 3 bases from J; bases unmatched to any gene: 7. CDR3 bases: TGTGCCAGCAGCCGTGGAGGGACAGGGGGCTTCTACGAGCAGTACTTC. It codes for CASSRGGTGGFYEQYF.

This chain joins TRBV7-3 and TRBJ1-1; 8 nucleotides match TRBD1. The CDR3 covers 16 residues. The germline gives CDR1 SGHTA, CDR2 FQGTGA. The V gene end was trimmed by 0 bases and the J gene end by 3 bases; junction bases not matched to a gene: 6. Here the CDR3 DNA reads TGTGCCAGCAGCTTAACAGGCCAGGGGGCTTACACTGAAGCTTTCTTT. Protein sequence: CASSLTGQGAYTEAFF.

This clone was counted between two and nine times. V and J are TRBV28 and TRBJ1-6; possible D gene TRBD1, 5 bases. Per the germline V gene, CDR1 is MDHEN and CDR2 is SYDVKM. The CDR3 length is 14 residues. V lost 6 bases, J lost 6 bases, and 12 bases lay in between. The CDR3 sequence is CASSSGEGNSPLHF. CDR3 DNA: TGTGCCAGCAGCTCGGGGGAGGGTAATTCACCCCTCCACTTT.

The chain has TRBV7-3 and TRBJ2-7, with a weak D call TRBD2 (6 bases). Trimming stripped 5 bases from V and 8 bases from J, with 22 bases between. Germline loops: CDR1 SGHTA, CDR2 FQGTGA. The CDR3 contains 15 residues. CDR3 sequence reads: CASSLSAGSGEKQYF. Here the CDR3 DNA reads TGTGCCAGCAGCCTAAGCGCGGGATCCGGGGAGAAGCAGTACTTC. Looking up the rest from reference TRBV7-3 and TRBJ2-7 gives the full variable domain: GAGVSQTPSNKVTEKGKYVELRCDPISGHTALYWYRQSLGQGPEFLIYFQGTGAADDSGLPNDRFFAVRPEGSVSTLKIQRTERGDSAVYLCASSLSAGSGEKQYFGPGTRLTVT.